This T cell receptor (beta chain) was sequenced for a study of molecular identifiers for immune sequencing clone quantification. In germline, CDR1 is SGHVS, CDR2 FQNEAQ. The CDR3 consists of 14 residues. The J segment lost 4 bases and the V segment lost 5 bases, leaving 3 bases of the junction unmatched. In its sample, this clonotype was seen a few times. Its cognate antigen is unknown. TCRdb fed the PCR reads into MiXCR, producing one record per CDR3 protein. Of roughly 2,600 distinct CDR3 sequences listed, 18% were seen once; the top ten hold roughly 8%. Study-wide results and caveats: In cases of identical TCR molecules sharing a barcode, highly expanded clone sizes could be underestimated.

Sequencing was carried out using naive CD8+ T cells from blood, with Jurkat cell RNA spiked in. This sample's subset: FACS-sorted CD8+CD4-CCR7+CD45RA+ naive T cells. J is TRBJ2-7 and V is TRBV7-8; 12 bases match TRBD2. This clonotype was sampled from a human donor in good health. Some libraries in this study had Jurkat cell RNA spiked in. CDR3 DNA sequence: TGTGCCAGCAGCCCTACTAGCGGGAGGTACGAGCAGTACTTC. Translated, it gives CASSPTSGRYEQYF.